Each of the 4 T cell receptor beta chains below was sequenced from the same sample in a study of regulatory T cells in long-lasting Graves disease. Building the TCR beta libraries relied on iRepertoire HTBI primers, and CDR3 regions underwent Arm-PCR. TCRdb analysed the multiplex PCR reads with MiXCR anew, one entry per CDR3 protein. The data contain about 300,000 distinct CDR3 sequences, more than 15% of them singletons. As for time point: newly diagnosed GD, antithyroid drugs for less than 3 months. From PBMCs, RNA was extracted and then used to make the TCR library. Source: peripheral blood mononuclear cells (PBMCs), taken at new diagnosis, from a patient treated with antithyroid drugs. The receptors here all came from a female donor with Graves disease.

This clonotype was counted only a few times. The rearrangement joins TRBV20-1 to TRBJ2-7; TRBD2 matches at 10 bases. Germline V gene lookup returns CDR1 DFQATT and CDR2 SNEGSKA (reference sequence). The CDR3 is made up of 14 amino acids. The junction had 5 bases not matched to a gene; V was cut back by 1 base and J by 5 bases. CDR3 nucleotide sequence: TGCAGTGCTAGAGGAGTAACTAGCGGGAACGAGCAGTACTTC. It is translated as CSARGVTSGNEQYF.

The rearrangement joins TRBV7-9 to TRBJ2-3, with unresolved D. CDR1 SEHNR and CDR2 FQNEAQ come from the germline V gene (reference sequence). The CDR3 extends over 13 amino acids. V was clipped by 6 bases and J by 7 bases, with 14 bases between them. The CDR3 nucleotides are TGTGCCAGCAGGTCTGCTAATCGAAATACGCAGTATTTT. Its translation is CASRSANRNTQYF.

This clonotype has a count of ten or more. This rearrangement joins TRBV19 to TRBJ2-1; TRBD2 is a possible D gene (6 bases). The V and J ends lost 4 bases and 5 bases respectively, with 18 bases between them. The germline CDR1 and CDR2 sequences are LNHDA and SQIVND (reference sequence). This CDR3 has 16 amino acids. Here the CDR3 DNA reads TGTGCCAGTAGTAGGTTGTGGGTAGCGGATGACAATGAGCAGTTCTTC. It specifies CASSRLWVADDNEQFF.

This clonotype was detected many times. This rearrangement joins TRBV7-9 to TRBJ1-3, with D possibly TRBD1 on 5 matching bases. The CDR3 is 17 amino acids. Trimming pared 5 bases from V and 0 bases from J, leaving 17 bases between. CDR1 and CDR2 from the germline V gene are SEHNR and FQNEAQ (reference sequence). This chain's CDR3 is CASSPEAGTHSGNTIYF. The CDR3 coding sequence is TGTGCCAGCAGCCCAGAAGCCGGGACCCACTCTGGAAACACCATATATTTT.